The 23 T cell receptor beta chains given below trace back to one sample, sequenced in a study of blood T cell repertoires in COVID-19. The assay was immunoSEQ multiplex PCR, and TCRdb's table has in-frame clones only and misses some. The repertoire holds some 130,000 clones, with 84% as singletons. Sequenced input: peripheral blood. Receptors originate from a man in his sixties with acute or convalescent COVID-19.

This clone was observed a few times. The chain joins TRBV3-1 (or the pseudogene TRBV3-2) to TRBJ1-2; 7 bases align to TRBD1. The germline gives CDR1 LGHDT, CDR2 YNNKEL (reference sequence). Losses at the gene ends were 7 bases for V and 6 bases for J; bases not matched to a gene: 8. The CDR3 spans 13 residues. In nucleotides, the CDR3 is TGTGCCAGCACCCTGACAGGGATAGATGGCTACACCTTC. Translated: CASTLTGIDGYTF.

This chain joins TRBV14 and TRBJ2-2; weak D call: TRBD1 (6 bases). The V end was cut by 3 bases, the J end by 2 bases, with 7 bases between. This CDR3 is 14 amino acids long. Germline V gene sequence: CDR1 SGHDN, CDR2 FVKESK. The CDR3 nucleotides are TGTGCCAGCAGCCAGGGACATAACACCGGGGAGCTGTTTTTT. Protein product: CASSQGHNTGELFF.

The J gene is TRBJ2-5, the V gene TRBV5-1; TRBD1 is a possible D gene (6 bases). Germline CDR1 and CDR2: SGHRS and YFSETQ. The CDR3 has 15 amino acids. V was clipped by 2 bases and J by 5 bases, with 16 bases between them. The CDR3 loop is CASSFSSGTRETQYF. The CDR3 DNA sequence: TGCGCCAGCAGCTTCTCCTCCGGGACAAGGGAGACCCAGTACTTC.

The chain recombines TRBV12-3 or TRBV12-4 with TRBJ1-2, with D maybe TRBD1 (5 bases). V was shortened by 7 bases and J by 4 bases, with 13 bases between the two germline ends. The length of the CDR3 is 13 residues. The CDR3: CASTRQISYGYTF. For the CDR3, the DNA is TGTGCCAGCACCCGACAGATTTCCTATGGCTACACCTTC.

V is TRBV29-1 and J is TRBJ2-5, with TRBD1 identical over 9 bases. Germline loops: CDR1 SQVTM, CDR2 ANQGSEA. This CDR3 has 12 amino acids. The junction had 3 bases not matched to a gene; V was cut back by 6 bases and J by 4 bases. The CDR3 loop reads CSVRQGGETQYF. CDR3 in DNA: TGCAGCGTGCGACAGGGGGGAGAGACCCAGTACTTC.

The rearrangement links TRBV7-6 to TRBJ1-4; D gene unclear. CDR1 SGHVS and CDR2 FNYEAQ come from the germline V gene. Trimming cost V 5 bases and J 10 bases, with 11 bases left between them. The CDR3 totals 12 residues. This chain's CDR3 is CASSPLAGKLFF. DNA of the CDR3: TGTGCCAGCAGCCCTTTAGCTGGAAAACTGTTTTTT.

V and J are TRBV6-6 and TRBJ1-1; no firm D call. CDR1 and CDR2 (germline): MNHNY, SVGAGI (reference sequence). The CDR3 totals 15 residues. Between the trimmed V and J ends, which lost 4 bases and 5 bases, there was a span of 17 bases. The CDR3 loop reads CASSSFLQSGTEAFF. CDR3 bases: TGTGCCAGCAGTTCCTTCTTACAGTCGGGAACTGAAGCTTTCTTT.

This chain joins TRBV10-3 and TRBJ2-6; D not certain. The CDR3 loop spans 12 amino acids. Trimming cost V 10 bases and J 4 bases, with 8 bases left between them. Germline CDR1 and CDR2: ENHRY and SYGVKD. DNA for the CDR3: TGTGCCACCTCCACAGGGGCCAACGTCCTGACTTTC. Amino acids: CATSTGANVLTF.

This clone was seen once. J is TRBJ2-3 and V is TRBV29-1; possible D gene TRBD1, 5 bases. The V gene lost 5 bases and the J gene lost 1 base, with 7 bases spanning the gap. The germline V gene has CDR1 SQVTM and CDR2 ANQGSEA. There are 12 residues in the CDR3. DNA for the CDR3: TGCAGCGTTCGCAGGGGCACAGATACGCAGTATTTT. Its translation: CSVRRGTDTQYF.

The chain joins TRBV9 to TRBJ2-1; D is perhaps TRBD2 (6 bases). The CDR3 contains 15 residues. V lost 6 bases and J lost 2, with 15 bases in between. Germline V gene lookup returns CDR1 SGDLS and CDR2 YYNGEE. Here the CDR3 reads CASTPGSSAYNEQFF. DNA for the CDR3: TGTGCCAGCACCCCCGGGAGCTCAGCCTACAATGAGCAGTTCTTC.

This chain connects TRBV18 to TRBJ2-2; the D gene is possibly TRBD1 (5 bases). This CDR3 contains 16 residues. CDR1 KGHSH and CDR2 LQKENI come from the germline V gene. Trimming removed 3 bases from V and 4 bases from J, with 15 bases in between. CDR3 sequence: CASSPQMTASTGELFF. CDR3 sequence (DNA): TGTGCCAGCTCACCCCAGATGACAGCTAGCACCGGGGAGCTGTTTTTT.

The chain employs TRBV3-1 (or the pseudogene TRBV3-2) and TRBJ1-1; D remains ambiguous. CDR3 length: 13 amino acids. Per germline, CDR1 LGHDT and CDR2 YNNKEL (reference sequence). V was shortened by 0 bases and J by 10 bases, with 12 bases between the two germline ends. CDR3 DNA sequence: TGTGCCAGCAGCCAAGACTTCGGGTTGGTAGCTTTCTTT. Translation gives CASSQDFGLVAFF.

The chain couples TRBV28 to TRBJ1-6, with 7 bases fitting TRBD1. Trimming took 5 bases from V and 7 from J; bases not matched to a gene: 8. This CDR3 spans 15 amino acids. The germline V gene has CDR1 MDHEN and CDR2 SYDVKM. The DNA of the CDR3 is TGTGCCAGCAGTCTATACAGGGGCGCAAATTCACCCCTCCACTTT. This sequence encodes CASSLYRGANSPLHF.

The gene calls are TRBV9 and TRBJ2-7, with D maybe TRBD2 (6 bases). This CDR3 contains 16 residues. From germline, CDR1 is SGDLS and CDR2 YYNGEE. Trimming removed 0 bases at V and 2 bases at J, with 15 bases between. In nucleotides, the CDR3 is TGTGCCAGCAGCGTAGGAGGAAATAGCGGAACCTACGAGCAGTACTTC. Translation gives CASSVGGNSGTYEQYF.

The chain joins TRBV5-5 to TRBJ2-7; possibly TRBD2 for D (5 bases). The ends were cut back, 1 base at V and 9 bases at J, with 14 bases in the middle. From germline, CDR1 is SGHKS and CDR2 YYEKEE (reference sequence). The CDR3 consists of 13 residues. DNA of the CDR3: TGTGCCAGCAGCTTGAACGGGATCTCCGGGCAGTACTTC. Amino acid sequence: CASSLNGISGQYF.

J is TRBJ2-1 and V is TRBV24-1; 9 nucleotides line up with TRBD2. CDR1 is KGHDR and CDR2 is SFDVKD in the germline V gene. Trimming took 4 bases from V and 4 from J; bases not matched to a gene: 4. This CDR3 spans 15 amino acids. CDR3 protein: CATSEVAGAYNEQFF. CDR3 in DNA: TGTGCCACCAGTGAGGTAGCGGGGGCATACAATGAGCAGTTCTTC.

CDR3 sequence (DNA): TGTGCCAGCAGCACGGGACAGGGTACCGACGAGCAGTACTTC. Its translation: CASSTGQGTDEQYF. The rearrangement links TRBV7-2 to TRBJ2-7; TRBD1 matches 9 bases. The CDR3 sequence is 14 residues long. The V gene's germline CDR1 is SGHTA and CDR2 FQGNSA. V lost 5 bases and J lost 5; bases outside the gene matches: 7. Complete variable domain (other parts from reference TRBV7-2 and TRBJ2-7): GAGVSQSPSNKVTEKGKDVELRCDPISGHTALYWYRQSLGQGLEFLIYFQGNSAPDKSGLPSDRFSAERTGGSVSTLTIQRTQQEDSAVYLCASSTGQGTDEQYFGPGTRLTVT.

CDR3 protein: CASSLGGGVNQPQHF. DNA of the CDR3: TGTGCCAGCAGCTTAGGAGGGGGCGTCAATCAGCCCCAGCATTTT. This rearrangement joins TRBV11-2 to TRBJ1-5; TRBD1 matches 7 bases. Germline V gene lookup returns CDR1 SGHAT and CDR2 FQNNGV. There are 15 residues in the CDR3. Germline trimming cut 1 base from V and 3 bases from J; bases unmatched to any gene: 3.

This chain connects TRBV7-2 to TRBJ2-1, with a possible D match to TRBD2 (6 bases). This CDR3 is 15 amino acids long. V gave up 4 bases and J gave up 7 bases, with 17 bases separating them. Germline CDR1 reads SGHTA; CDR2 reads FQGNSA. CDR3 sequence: CASSSHRAGSNEQFF. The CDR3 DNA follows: TGTGCCAGCAGCTCCCACCGGGCGGGGTCTAATGAGCAGTTCTTC.

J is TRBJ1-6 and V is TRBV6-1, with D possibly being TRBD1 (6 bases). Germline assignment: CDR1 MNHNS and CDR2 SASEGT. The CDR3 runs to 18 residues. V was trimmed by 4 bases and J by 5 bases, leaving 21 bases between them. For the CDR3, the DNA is TGTGCCAGCAGTGCCGCAGGGGCCTGGGGTAGTGATAATTCACCCCTCCACTTT. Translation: CASSAAGAWGSDNSPLHF.

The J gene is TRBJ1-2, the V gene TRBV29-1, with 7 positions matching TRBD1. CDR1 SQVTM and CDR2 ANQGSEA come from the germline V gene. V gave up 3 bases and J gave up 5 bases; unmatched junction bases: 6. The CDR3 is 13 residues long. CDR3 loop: CSVERDRVYGYTF. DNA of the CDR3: TGCAGCGTTGAGAGAGACAGGGTTTATGGCTACACCTTC.

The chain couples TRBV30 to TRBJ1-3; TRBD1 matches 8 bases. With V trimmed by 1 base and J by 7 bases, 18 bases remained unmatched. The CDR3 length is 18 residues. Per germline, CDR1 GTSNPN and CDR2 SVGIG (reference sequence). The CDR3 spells CAWSATRKQTGEPNTIYF. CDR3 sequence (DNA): TGTGCCTGGAGTGCGACCCGAAAACAGACAGGGGAGCCGAACACCATATATTTT.

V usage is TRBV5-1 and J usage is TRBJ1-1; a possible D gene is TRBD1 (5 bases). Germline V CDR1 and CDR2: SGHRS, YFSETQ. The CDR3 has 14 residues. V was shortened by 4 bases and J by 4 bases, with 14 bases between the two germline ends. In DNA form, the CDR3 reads TGCGCCAGCAGCCCGTTCCAGGGAAGCACTGAAGCTTTCTTT. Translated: CASSPFQGSTEAFF.